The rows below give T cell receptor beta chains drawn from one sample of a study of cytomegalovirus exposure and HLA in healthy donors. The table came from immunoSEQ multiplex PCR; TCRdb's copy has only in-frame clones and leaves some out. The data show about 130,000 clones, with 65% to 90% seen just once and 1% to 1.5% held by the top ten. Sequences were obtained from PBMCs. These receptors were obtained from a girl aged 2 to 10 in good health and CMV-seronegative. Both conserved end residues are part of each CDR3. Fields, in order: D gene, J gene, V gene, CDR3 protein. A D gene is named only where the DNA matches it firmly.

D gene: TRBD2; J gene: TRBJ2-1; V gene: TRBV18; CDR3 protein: CASSPIRTSGGSYNEQFF
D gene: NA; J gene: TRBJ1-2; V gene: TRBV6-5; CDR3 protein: CASSYSPGSYGYTF
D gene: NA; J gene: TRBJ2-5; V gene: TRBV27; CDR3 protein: CASSLSRRQETQYF
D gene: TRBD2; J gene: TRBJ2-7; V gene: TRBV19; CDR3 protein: CASSKGTRTLEQYF
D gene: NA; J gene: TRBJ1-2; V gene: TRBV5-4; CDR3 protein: CASSLDTSNYGYTF
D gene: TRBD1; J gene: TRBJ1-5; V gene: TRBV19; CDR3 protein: CASKWTGNQPQHF
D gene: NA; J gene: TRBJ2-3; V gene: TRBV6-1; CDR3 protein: CASPGQIGTDTQYF
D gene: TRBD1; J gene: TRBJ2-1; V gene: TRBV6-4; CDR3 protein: CASSDSGQGSYNEQFF
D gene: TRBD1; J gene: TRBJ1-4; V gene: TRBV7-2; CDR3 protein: CASSPYSQGGNEKLFF
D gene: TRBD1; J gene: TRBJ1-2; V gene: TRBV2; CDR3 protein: CASSRRQGAQYTF
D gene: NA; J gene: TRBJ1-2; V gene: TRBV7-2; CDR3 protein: CASSLDPRTYGYTF
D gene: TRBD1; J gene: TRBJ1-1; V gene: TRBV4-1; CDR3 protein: CASSPTRGTGLNTEAFF
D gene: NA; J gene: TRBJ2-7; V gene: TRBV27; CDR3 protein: CASQGDLEEQYF
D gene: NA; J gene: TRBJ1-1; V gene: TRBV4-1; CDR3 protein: CASSQDLSSGRTIEAFF
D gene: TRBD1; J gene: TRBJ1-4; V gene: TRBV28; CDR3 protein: CASTTGVDEKLFF
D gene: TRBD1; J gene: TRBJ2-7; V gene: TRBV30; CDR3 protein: CAWSVLGQGYSEQYF
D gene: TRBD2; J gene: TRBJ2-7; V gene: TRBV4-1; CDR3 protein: CASSQGAGEPPYEQYF
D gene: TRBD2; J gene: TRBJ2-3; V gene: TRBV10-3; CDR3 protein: CAISGIQGLAGGGGDTQYF
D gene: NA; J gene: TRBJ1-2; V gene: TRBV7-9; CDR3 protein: CASSYNSNGYTF
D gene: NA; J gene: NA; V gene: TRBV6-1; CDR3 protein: CASTHRRGVLYEQYF